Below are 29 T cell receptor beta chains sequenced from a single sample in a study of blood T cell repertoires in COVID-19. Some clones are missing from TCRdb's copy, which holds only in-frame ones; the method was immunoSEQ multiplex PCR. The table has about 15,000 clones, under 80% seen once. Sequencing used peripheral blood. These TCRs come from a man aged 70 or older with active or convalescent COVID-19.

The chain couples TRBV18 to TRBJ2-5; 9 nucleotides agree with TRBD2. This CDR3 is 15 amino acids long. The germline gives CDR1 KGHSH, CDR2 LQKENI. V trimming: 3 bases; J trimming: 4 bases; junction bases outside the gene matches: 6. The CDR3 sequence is CASSPSAGGRETQYF. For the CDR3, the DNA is TGTGCCAGCTCACCCTCGGCGGGAGGGAGAGAGACCCAGTACTTC.

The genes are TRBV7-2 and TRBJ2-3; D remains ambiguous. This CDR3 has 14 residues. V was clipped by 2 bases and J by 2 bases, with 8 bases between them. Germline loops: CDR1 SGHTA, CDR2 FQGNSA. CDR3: CASSLFGSTDTQYF. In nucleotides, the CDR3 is TGTGCCAGCAGCTTATTCGGGTCCACAGATACGCAGTATTTT.

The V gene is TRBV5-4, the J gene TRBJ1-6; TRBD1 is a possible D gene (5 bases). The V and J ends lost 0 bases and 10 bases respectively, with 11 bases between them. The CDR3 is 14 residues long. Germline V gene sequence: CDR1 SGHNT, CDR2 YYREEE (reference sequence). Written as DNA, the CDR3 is TGTGCCAGCAGCTTGGCCGGGGGGGGGTCACCCCTCCACTTT. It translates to CASSLAGGGSPLHF.

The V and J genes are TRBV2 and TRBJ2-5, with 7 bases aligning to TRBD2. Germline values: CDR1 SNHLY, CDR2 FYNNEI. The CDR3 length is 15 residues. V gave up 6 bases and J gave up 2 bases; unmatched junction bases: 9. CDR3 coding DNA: TGTGCCAGCAGCGGGATGTCGGGAGGACAAGAGACCCAGTACTTC. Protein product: CASSGMSGGQETQYF.

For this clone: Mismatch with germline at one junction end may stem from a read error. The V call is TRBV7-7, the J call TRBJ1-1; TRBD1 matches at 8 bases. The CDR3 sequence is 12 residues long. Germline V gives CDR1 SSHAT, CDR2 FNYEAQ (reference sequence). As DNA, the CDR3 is TGTGCTAGCAGTTCTCCAGGGGGCCCAGCTTTCTTT. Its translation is CASSSPGGPAFF.

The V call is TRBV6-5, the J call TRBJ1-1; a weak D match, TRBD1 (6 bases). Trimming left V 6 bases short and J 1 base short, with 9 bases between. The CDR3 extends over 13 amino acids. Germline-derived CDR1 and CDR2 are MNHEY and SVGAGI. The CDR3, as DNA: TGTGCCAGCAGGGGACATACGAACACTGAAGCTTTCTTT. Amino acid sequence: CASRGHTNTEAFF.

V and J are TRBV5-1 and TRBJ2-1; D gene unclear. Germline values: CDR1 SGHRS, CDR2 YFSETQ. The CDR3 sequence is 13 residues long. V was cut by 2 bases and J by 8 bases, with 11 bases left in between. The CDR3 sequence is CASSLNLVDEQFF. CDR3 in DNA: TGCGCCAGCAGCTTAAACCTAGTGGATGAGCAGTTCTTC.

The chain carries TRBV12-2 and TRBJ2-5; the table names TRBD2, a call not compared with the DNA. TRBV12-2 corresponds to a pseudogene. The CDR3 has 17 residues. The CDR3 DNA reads TGTGCAAGTCGCTTTGTAGGAGGGATTCGTTTCCAAGAGACCCAGTACTTC. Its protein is CASRFVGGIRFQETQYF.

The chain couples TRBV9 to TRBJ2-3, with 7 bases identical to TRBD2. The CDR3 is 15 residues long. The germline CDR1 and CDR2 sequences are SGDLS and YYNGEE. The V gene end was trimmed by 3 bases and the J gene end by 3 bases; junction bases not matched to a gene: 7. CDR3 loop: CASSAGGIGTDTQYF. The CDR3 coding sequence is TGTGCCAGCAGCGCCGGGGGGATCGGGACAGATACGCAGTATTTT.

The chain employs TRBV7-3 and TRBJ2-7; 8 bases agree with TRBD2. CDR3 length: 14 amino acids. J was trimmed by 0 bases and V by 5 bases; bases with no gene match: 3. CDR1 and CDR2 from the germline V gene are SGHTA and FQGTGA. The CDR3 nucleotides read TGTGCCAGCAGCCCGAGCGGGAGCTCCTACGAGCAGTACTTC. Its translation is CASSPSGSSYEQYF.

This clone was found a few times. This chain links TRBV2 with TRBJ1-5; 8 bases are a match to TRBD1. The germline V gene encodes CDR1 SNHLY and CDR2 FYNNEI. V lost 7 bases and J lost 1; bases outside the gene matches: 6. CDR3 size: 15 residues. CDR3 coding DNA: TGTGCCAGCAAGGCACAGGGGGTCAGCAATCAGCCCCAGCATTTT. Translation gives CASKAQGVSNQPQHF. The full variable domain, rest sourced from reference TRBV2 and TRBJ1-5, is EPEVTQTPSHQVTQMGQEVILRCVPISNHLYFYWYRQILGQKVEFLVSFYNNEISEKSEIFDDQFSVERPDGSNFTLKIRSTKLEDSAMYFCASKAQGVSNQPQHFGDGTRLSIL.

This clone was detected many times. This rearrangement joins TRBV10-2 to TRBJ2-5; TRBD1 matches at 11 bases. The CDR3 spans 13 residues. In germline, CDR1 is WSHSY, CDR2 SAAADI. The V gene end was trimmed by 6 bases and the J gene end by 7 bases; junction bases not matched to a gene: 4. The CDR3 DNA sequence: TGCGCCAGCAGCAAGGGACAGGGGGGGACCCAGTACTTC. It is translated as CASSKGQGGTQYF.

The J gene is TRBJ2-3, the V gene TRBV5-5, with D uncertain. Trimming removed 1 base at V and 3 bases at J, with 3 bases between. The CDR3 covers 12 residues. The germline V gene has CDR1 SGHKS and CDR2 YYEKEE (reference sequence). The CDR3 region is CASSLTTDTQYF. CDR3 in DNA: TGTGCCAGCAGCTTGACTACAGATACGCAGTATTTT.

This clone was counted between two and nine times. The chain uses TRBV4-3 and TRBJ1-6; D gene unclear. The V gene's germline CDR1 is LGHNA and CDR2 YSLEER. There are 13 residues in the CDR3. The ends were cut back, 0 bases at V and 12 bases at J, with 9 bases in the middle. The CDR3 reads CASSQDRRRPLHF. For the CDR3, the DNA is TGCGCCAGCAGCCAAGACCGTCGGAGACCCCTCCACTTT.

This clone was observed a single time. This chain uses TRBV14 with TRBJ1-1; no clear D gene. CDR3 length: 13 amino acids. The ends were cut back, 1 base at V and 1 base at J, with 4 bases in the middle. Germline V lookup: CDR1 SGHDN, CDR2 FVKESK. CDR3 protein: CASSQGGNTEAFF. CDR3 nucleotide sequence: TGTGCCAGCAGCCAAGGCGGGAACACTGAAGCTTTCTTT.

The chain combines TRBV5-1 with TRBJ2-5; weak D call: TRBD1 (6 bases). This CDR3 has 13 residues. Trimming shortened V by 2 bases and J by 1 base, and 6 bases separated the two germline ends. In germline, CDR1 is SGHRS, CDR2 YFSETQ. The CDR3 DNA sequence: TGCGCCAGCAGCTTACAGGGCCAAGAGACCCAGTACTTC. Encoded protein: CASSLQGQETQYF.

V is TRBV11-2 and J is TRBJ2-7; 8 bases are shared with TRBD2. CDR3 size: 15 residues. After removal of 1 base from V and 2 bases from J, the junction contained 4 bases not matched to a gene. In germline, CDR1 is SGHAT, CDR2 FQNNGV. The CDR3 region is CASSLVSSGAYEQYF. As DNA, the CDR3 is TGTGCCAGCAGCTTAGTGAGTAGCGGGGCCTACGAGCAGTACTTC.

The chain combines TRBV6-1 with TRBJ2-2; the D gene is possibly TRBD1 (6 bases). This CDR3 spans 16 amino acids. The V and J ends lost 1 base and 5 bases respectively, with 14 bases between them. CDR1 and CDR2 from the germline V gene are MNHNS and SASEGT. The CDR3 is CASSEEGVIRTGELFF. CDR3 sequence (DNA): TGTGCCAGCAGTGAAGAGGGGGTAATCAGGACCGGGGAGCTGTTTTTT.

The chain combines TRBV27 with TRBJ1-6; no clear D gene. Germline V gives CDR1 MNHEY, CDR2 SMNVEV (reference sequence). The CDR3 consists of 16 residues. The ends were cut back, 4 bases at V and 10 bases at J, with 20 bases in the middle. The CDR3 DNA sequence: TGTGCCAGCAGTTCCTTCAGTCCTTCAGAGGGATCACCCCTCCACTTT. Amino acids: CASSSFSPSEGSPLHF.

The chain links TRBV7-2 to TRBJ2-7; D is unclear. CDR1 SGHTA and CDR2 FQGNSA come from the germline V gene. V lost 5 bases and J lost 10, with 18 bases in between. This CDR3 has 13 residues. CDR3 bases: TGTGCCAGCAGCCATGCCATGGCCCCTCAACAGTACTTC. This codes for CASSHAMAPQQYF.

The CDR3 sequence: CASSLGWGPYEQYF. CDR3 bases: TGTGCCAGCAGCTTAGGGTGGGGGCCCTACGAGCAGTACTTC. The rearrangement uses TRBV7-2 and TRBJ2-7, with a weak D call TRBD1 (6 bases). CDR1 and CDR2 (germline): SGHTA, FQGNSA. The CDR3 spans 14 residues. Trimming cost V 1 base and J 2 bases, with 9 bases left between them.

CDR3 DNA: TGTGCCAGCAGCCGGGCCCTAGGAGCGGAATACGAGCAGTACTTC. This codes for CASSRALGAEYEQYF. The chain carries TRBV3-1 (or the pseudogene TRBV3-2) and TRBJ2-7; a weak D match, TRBD2 (5 bases). The CDR3 has 15 amino acids. Germline values: CDR1 LGHDT, CDR2 YNNKEL (reference sequence). Trimming stripped 4 bases from V and 4 bases from J, with 17 bases between.

The chain's CDR3 is CASRQGSGTDTQYF. Here the CDR3 DNA reads TGTGCCAGCAGGCAGGGCTCGGGCACAGATACGCAGTATTTT. This chain joins TRBV6-5 and TRBJ2-3; TRBD1 is a possible D gene (5 bases). The CDR3 runs 14 residues. V was shortened by 6 bases and J by 1 base, with 11 bases between the two germline ends. Germline CDR1 is MNHEY and CDR2 is SVGAGI.

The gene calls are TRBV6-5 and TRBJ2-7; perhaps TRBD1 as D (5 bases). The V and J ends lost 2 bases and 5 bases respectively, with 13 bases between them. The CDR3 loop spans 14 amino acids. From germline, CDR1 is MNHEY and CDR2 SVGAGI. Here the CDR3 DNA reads TGTGCCAGCAGTTACATAGCAGGGATAGACGAGCAGTACTTC. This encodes CASSYIAGIDEQYF.

The CDR3 here is CASSLKAGTTTQETQYF. The CDR3 DNA reads as TGTGCCAGCAGCTTAAAGGCGGGGACTACTACCCAAGAGACCCAGTACTTC. V is TRBV11-2 and J is TRBJ2-5, with TRBD2 matching 7 bases. The CDR3 consists of 17 residues. The V segment lost 2 bases and the J segment 1 base; nucleotides outside the gene matches: 10. Germline V gene sequence: CDR1 SGHAT, CDR2 FQNNGV.

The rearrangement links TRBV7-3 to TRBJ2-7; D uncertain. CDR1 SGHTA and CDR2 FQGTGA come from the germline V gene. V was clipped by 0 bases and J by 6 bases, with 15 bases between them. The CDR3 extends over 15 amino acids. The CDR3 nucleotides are TGTGCCAGCAGCTTAACGTTTGCTATAAGATCCGAGCAGTACTTC. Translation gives CASSLTFAIRSEQYF. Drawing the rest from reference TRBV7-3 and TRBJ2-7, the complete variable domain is GAGVSQTPSNKVTEKGKYVELRCDPISGHTALYWYRQSLGQGPEFLIYFQGTGAADDSGLPNDRFFAVRPEGSVSTLKIQRTERGDSAVYLCASSLTFAIRSEQYFGPGTRLTVT.

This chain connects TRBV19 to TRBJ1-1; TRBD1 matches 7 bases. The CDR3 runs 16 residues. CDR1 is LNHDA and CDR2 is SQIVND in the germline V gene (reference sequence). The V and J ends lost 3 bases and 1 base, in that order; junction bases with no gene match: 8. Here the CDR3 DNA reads TGTGCCAGTAGTATTCGGACAGGCGAAGGGAACACTGAAGCTTTCTTT. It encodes CASSIRTGEGNTEAFF.

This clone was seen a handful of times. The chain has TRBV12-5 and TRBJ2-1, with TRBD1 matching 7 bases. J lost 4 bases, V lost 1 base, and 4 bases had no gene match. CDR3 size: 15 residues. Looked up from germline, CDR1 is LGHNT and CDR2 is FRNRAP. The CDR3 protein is CASGLGQGEYNEQFF. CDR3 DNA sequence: TGTGCTAGTGGTTTGGGGCAGGGGGAGTACAATGAGCAGTTCTTC.

The CDR3 nucleotides are TGTGCCTGGAGTGTGGGGGGCTACGAGCAGTACTTC. This sequence encodes CAWSVGGYEQYF. The chain is built from TRBV30 and TRBJ2-7, with a tentative D call TRBD2 (6 bases). The germline gives CDR1 GTSNPN, CDR2 SVGIG (reference sequence). V shed 0 bases and J shed 3 bases, with 6 bases lying between them. The CDR3 contains 12 residues.